The clone carrying this T cell receptor (beta chain) appeared a few times. Its antigen is undetermined. This record belongs to a study of breast tumors, draining lymph nodes, adjacent tissues. Overall study results and limits: That most tumor T cells come from lymph nodes remained unproven. Data fit most tumor T cells coming from lymph node, expanding in tumor. Tumor repertoires ranked between lymph nodes and nontumor tissue in diversity, with V and J gene preferences. Luminal-like breast cancer showed significantly greater tumor-nontumor repertoire similarity than basal-like breast cancer did.

MiXCR, applied by TCRdb to the multiplex PCR reads, yields one record per CDR3 protein. Of 9,500 to 14,000 distinct CDR3 sequences in the sample, over 45% are singletons; the top ten hold 36%. Material for sequencing was breast tumor tissue. This receptor was taken from a female donor with breast cancer. Some clones in this sample may be carry-over from other donors' samples.

DNA of the CDR3: TGTGCCAGCAGCGTTACTAGCGATCCAGATACGCAGTATTTT. Its translation: CASSVTSDPDTQYF. The V call is TRBV9, the J call TRBJ2-3, with 7 bases that match TRBD2. J lost 4 bases, V lost 2 bases, and 4 bases had no gene match. Germline lookup yields CDR1 SGDLS and CDR2 YYNGEE. This CDR3 comprises 14 residues.